This T cell receptor (beta chain) was recovered during a study of CD8 T cells in ankylosing spondylitis (dated 2017 in TCRdb). For context, the study as a whole: The study profiled T cell receptor beta repertoires in healthy donors and ankylosing spondylitis patients to find disease-linked TCR variants. The full study cohort comprised 25 or so ankylosing spondylitis patients and over a hundred healthy donors. Peripheral blood was sampled, and synovial fluid was additionally collected from ankylosing spondylitis patients. Results and caveats for the whole study, not just this receptor: According to the report, matched synovial fluid samples from ankylosing spondylitis patients were significantly enriched for the disease-linked clones. A CD8+ phenotype was shown by the disease-linked clones, which were found at relatively low frequencies in peripheral blood. Some TCR beta motif variants had previously been reported in synovial fluid and blood of reactive arthritis patients, which suggested common disease-initiation mechanisms. A TCR beta motif of several highly homologous amino acid variants appeared characteristic of blood from ankylosing spondylitis patients.

This clonotype was counted many times. It lacks a known antigen. No per-base quality is available; no much larger clone lies one base away. The CDR3 covers 13 residues, taking in both the cysteine and the phenylalanine. Just the 39-base CDR3 DNA is kept, in frame starting at base 1. Based on the germline V gene (reference sequence), the CDR1 and CDR2 sequences are DFQATT and SNEGSKA. The junction carries 13 bases between V and J, which are trimmed by 4 bases and 6 bases respectively. Sequencing relied on an Illumina HiSeq 2500. Quantitative 5'-RACE with molecular barcodes was used to prepare TCR beta libraries. As for the authors' bioinformatics: A new computational method, built on a probabilistic model of VDJ rearrangement, was used to identify disease-linked TCR variants. TCRdb ran its own pipeline on the public reads, namely fastp trimming at Q25 and MiXCR clone calling, and kept in-frame beta chains. Each CDR3 protein appears once, grouped with its most common genes and DNA. The V and J calls and clone size are TCRdb's, not the authors'. Here the sample has 240,000 or so distinct CDR3 sequences; less than 10% occur a single time. Jointly, the top ten make up 6.8% of the sample.

In this chain, TRBV20-1 is recombined with TRBJ2-1, with no reliable assignment of the D segment. This TCR was sampled from a male donor with ankylosing spondylitis or in good health (not recorded which). The sequenced sample consisted of blood, either unsorted or a sorted T cell fraction (not recorded which). The CDR3 has the sequence CSATLNRVNEQFF. The nucleotides read TGCAGTGCTACCCTTAACAGAGTCAATGAGCAGTTCTTC.